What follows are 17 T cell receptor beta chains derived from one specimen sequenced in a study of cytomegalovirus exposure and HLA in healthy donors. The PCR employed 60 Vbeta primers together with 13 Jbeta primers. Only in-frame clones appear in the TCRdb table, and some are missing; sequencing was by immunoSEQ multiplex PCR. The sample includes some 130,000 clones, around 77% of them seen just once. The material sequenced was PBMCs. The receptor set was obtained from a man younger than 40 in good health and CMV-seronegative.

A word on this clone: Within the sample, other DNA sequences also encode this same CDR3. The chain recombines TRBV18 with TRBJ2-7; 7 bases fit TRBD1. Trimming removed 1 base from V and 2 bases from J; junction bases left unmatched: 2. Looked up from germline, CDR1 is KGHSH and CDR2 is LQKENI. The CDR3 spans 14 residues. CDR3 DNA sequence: TGTGCCAGCTCACCACGACAGGGAACCTACGAGCAGTACTTC. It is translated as CASSPRQGTYEQYF.

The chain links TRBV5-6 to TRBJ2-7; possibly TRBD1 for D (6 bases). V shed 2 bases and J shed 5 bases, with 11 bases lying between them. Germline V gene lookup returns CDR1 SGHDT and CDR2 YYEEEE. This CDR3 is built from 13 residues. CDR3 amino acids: CASSFVQGDEQYF. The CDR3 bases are TGTGCCAGCAGCTTTGTACAGGGCGACGAGCAGTACTTC.

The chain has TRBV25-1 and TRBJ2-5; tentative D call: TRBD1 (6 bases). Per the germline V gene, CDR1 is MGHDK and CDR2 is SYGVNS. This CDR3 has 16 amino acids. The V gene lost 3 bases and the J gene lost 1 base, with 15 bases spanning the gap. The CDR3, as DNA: TGTGCCAGCAGTGACCCACTCCAAGGGGGCCAAGAGACCCAGTACTTC. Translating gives CASSDPLQGGQETQYF.

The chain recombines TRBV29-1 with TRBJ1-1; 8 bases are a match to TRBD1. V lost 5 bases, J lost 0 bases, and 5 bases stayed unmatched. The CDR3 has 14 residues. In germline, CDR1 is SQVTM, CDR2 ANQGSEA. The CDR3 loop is CSVLTGGLNTEAFF. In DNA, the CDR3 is TGCAGCGTTCTAACAGGGGGGTTGAACACTGAAGCTTTCTTT.

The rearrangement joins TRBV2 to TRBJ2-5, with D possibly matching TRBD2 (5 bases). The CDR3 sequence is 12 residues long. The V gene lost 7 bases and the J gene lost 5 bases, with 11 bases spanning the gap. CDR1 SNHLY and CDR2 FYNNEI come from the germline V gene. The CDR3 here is CASTAGSETQYF. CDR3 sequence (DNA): TGTGCCAGCACGGCGGGCAGCGAGACCCAGTACTTC.

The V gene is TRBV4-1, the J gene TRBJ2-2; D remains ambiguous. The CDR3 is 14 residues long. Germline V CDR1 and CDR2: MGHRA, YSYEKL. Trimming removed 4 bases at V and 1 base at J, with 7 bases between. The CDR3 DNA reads TGCGCCAGCAGCCTCGACTTGAACACCGGGGAGCTGTTTTTT. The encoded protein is CASSLDLNTGELFF.

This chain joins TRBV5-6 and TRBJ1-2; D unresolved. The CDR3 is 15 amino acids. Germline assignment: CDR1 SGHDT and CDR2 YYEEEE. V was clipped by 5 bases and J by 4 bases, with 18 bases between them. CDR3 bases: TGTGCCAGCAGTCCAAATTTCCGACAAACCTATGGCTACACCTTC. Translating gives CASSPNFRQTYGYTF.

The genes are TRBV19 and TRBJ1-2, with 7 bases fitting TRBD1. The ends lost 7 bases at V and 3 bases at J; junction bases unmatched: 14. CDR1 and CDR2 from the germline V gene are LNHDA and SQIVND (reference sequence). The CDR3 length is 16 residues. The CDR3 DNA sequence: TGTGCCAGTACCCTCACCCGACAGGGCAGGGACTATGGCTACACCTTC. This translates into CASTLTRQGRDYGYTF. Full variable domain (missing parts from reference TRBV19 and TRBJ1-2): DGGITQSPKYLFRKEGQNVTLSCEQNLNHDAMYWYRQDPGQGLRLIYYSQIVNDFQKGDIAEGYSVSREKKESFPLTVTSAQKNPTAFYLCASTLTRQGRDYGYTFGSGTRLTVV.

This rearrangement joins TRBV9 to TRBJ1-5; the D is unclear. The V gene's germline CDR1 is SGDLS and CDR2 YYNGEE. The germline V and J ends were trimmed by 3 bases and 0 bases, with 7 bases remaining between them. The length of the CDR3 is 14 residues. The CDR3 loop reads CASSEEDSNQPQHF. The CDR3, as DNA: TGTGCCAGCAGCGAGGAGGATAGCAATCAGCCCCAGCATTTT.

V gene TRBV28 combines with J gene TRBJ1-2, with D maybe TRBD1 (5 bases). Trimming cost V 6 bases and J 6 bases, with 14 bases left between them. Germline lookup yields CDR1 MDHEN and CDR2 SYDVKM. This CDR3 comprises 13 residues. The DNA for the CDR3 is TGTGCCAGCAGCCCCCCCCAGGGTCATGGCTACACCTTC. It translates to CASSPPQGHGYTF.

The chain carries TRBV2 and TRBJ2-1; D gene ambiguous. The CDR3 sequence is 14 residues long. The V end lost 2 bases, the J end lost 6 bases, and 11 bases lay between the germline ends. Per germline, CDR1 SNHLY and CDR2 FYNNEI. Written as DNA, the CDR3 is TGTGCCAGCAGTGAACCACTCCCACCCAATGAGCAGTTCTTC. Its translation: CASSEPLPPNEQFF.

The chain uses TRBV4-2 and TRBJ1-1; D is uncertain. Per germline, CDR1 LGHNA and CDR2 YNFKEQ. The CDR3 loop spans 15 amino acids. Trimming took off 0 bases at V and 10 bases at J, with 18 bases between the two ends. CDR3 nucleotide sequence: TGTGCCAGCAGCCAAGAACTGGTAGTACCAAGAGCAGCTTTCTTT. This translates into CASSQELVVPRAAFF.

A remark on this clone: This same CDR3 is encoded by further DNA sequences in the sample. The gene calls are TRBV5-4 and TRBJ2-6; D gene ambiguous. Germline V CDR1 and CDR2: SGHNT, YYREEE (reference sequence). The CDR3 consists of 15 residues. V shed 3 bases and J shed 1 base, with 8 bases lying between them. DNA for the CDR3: TGTGCCAGCAGCTCCCGTTCTTCTGGGGCCAACGTCCTGACTTTC. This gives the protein CASSSRSSGANVLTF.

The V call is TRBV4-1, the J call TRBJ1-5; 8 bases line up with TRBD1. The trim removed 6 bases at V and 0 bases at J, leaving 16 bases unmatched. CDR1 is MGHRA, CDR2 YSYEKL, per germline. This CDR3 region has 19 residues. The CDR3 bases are TGCGCCAGCAGGACGAGATACGGCAGGGGGCAGGATAGCAATCAGCCCCAGCATTTT. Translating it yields CASRTRYGRGQDSNQPQHF.

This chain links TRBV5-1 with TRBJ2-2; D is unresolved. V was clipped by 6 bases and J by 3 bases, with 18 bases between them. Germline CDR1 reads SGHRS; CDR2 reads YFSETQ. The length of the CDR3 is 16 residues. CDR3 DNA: TGCGCCAGCACCTTTCTGCCGCAGGCAGACACCGGGGAGCTGTTTTTT. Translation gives CASTFLPQADTGELFF.

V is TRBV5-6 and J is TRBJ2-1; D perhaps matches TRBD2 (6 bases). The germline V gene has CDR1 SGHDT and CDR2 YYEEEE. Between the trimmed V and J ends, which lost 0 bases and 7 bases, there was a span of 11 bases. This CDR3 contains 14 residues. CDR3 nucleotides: TGTGCCAGCAGCTTGGTGGCGGGGATGAATGAGCAGTTCTTC. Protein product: CASSLVAGMNEQFF. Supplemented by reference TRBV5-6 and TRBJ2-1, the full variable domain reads DAGVTQSPTHLIKTRGQQVTLRCSPKSGHDTVSWYQQALGQGPQFIFQYYEEEERQRGNFPDRFSGHQFPNYSSELNVNALLLGDSALYLCASSLVAGMNEQFFGPGTRLTVL.

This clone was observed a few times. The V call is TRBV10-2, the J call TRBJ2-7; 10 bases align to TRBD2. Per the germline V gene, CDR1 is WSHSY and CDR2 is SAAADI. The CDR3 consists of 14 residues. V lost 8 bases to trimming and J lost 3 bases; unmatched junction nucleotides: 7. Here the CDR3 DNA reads TGCGCCAGCGTCGATGGACTAGCGGTCTACGAGCAGTACTTC. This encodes CASVDGLAVYEQYF.